This T cell receptor beta chain was sequenced for a study of shared clonotypes between healthy human individuals. Study results and caveats: A reduction in generation probabilities was seen for non-shared clonotypes relative to those shared by all four donors.

Evenly divided among several immunoSEQ plates was the genomic DNA of each subset. The data were produced by immunoSEQ multiplex PCR, yet TCRdb's version contains in-frame clones alone and is incomplete. The repertoire has roughly 1.4 million clones, 98% of them found once; the top ten carry 0.36%. A note on this clone: Its antigen is currently unknown.

CDR1 is SEHNR and CDR2 is FQNEAQ in the germline V gene (reference sequence). V shed 11 bases and J shed 2 bases, with 6 bases lying between them. The CDR3 runs to 11 residues. A CD45RA+ naive subset and a CD45RA-negative memory subset were split from CD4+ cells. The TCR was taken from a man aged 25 to 40 in good health. The chain is built from TRBV7-9 and TRBJ2-2; D call uncertain. Sequences were obtained from naive CD4+ T cells sorted from blood. Subset of the sample: CD45RA+ positively selected. In nucleotides, the CDR3 is TGTGCCGAAGTTAACACCGGGGAGCTGTTTTTT. Protein product: CAEVNTGELFF.